Listed below are T cell receptor beta chains from one sample, sequenced in a study of cytomegalovirus exposure and HLA in healthy donors. Assay: immunoSEQ multiplex PCR; the TCRdb copy retains only in-frame clones and omits some. The sample lists over 110,000 clones, over 75% occurring once. The source material was PBMCs. The receptors were sampled from a woman between 50 and 59 years old in good health and CMV-seropositive. The CDR3 runs from the conserved cysteine through the conserved F or W.

v_call	j_call	cdr3_aa
TRBV29-1	TRBJ2-7	CSVVGTGGGEQYF
TRBV28	TRBJ1-5	CASRSPGQGIQPQHF
TRBV12-5	TRBJ2-7	CASGLSTLGTVSYEQYF
TRBV14	TRBJ2-1	CASSRRTSGGVNEQFF
TRBV9	TRBJ1-1	CASSGWTGVAFF
TRBV4-2	TRBJ1-2	CASSQGTGNYGYTF
TRBV7-8	TRBJ1-1	CASSSRWNTEAFF
TRBV28	TRBJ2-7	CASSSPGTSEQYF
TRBV6-6	TRBJ2-1	CASSPPGGLYNEQFF
TRBV25-1	TRBJ1-4	CASSDRGQEKLFF
TRBV4-3	TRBJ1-2	CASSQGDADSGYGYTF
TRBV19	TRBJ1-2	CASSPGSGGNYGYTF
TRBV5-1	TRBJ2-7	CASSLASQAYEQYF
TRBV1	TRBJ1-5	CTSSPGGWDRPSNQPQHF
TRBV5-1	TRBJ1-4	CASSSTGRGEKLFF
TRBV29-1	TRBJ2-2	CSGGQGDTGELFF
TRBV5-4	TRBJ1-5	CASSSDMNQPQHF
TRBV9	TRBJ1-1	CASSLQGQGGTEAFF
TRBV2	TRBJ1-5	CASNADSNQPQHF
TRBV18	TRBJ2-3	CASSPDRVKYF
TRBV5-1	TRBJ2-1	CASSSGTGSYNEQFF
TRBV15	TRBJ1-4	CATSVHNGQPPNEKLFF
TRBV9	TRBJ2-2	CASRMGGTSPGELFF
TRBV27	.	CASSFAYRGGHYEQYF
TRBV6-8	TRBJ1-6	CASRKKGAYSPLHF